A selection of T cell receptor beta chains follows, all from one sample in a study of metastatic and nonmetastatic thyroid tumors. Via MiXCR, TCRdb re-called the PCR reads. This sample has 34,000 or so clones, with less than 20% found just once. The sample consisted of blood. These receptors originate from a female donor with papillary thyroid cancer or a benign thyroid nodule (not recorded which). Some clones in this sample may be carry-over from other donors' samples. The CDR3 runs from the conserved cysteine through the conserved F or W. Fields, in order: J gene, clone size, D gene, V gene, CDR3 DNA, CDR3 protein. A D gene is named only where the DNA matches it firmly. Clone size, where shown, is once, few, many, or a class for clones that have expanded.

J: TRBJ2-7; size: many; D: -; V: TRBV11-3; DNA: TGTGCCAGCAGCTTAGGGCCACAACGGGAGCAGTACTTC; CDR3: CASSLGPQREQYF
J: TRBJ2-2; size: few; D: -; V: TRBV6-1; DNA: TGTGCCAGTTCCATCATTGCAGGGGGGGACACCGGGGAGCTGTTTTTT; CDR3: CASSIIAGGDTGELFF
J: TRBJ2-3; size: many; D: -; V: TRBV6-1; DNA: TGTGCCAGCAGTGAAGTGTCCAGCACAGATACGCAGTATTTT; CDR3: CASSEVSSTDTQYF
J: TRBJ2-5; size: many; D: -; V: TRBV29-1; DNA: TGCAGCACCCGGGACGACCAGACCCAGTACTTC; CDR3: CSTRDDQTQYF
J: TRBJ2-5; size: many; D: -; V: TRBV20-1; DNA: TGCAGTGCTAGAGATCGATCCCCCCGACAGGCCGGTGAGACCCAGTACTTC; CDR3: CSARDRSPRQAGETQYF
J: TRBJ2-1; size: medium-sized; D: TRBD2; V: TRBV5-1; DNA: TGCGCCAGCTGTTGGGGGGCAGCGGGAGCAACTTACAATGAGCAGTTCTTC; CDR3: CASCWGAAGATYNEQFF
J: TRBJ1-6; size: many; D: -; V: TRBV7-9; DNA: TGTGCCAGCAGCCCGGACAGTGCTAGCTCCTATAATTCACCCCTCCACTTT; CDR3: CASSPDSASSYNSPLHF
J: TRBJ1-1; size: -; D: -; V: TRBV6-2/TRBV6-3; DNA: TGTGCCAGCAGCCCTTCCCCTAACACTGAAGCTTTCTTT; CDR3: CASSPSPNTEAFF
J: TRBJ1-5; size: -; D: -; V: TRBV30; DNA: TGTGCCTGGAGCTTGCAGTACAATCAGCCCCAGCATTTT; CDR3: CAWSLQYNQPQHF
J: TRBJ2-1; size: many; D: TRBD2; V: TRBV5-5; DNA: TGTGCCAGCAGCTTGCGGCGGGAGGGTTACAATGAGCAGTTCTTC; CDR3: CASSLRREGYNEQFF
J: TRBJ1-2; size: many; D: -; V: TRBV10-3; DNA: TGTGCCATCAGTGAGTATGGGGGCGCGGATGGCTACACCTTC; CDR3: CAISEYGGADGYTF
J: TRBJ2-1; size: few; D: -; V: TRBV2; DNA: TGTGCCAGCAGTGAAGGAGCTAGAACCTACAATGAGCAGTTCTTC; CDR3: CASSEGARTYNEQFF
J: TRBJ2-1; size: many; D: TRBD2; V: TRBV19; DNA: TGTGCCAGTAGTAAGACTAGCGGTTCTACTTACAATGAGCAGTTCTTC; CDR3: CASSKTSGSTYNEQFF
J: TRBJ1-3; size: -; D: -; V: TRBV20-1; DNA: TGCAGTGCTAGAGGGACCGGCGGCTCTGGAAACACCATATATTTT; CDR3: CSARGTGGSGNTIYF
J: TRBJ2-2; size: many; D: -; V: TRBV7-3; DNA: TGTGCCAGCAGCGTGAACACCGGGGAGCTGTTTTTT; CDR3: CASSVNTGELFF
J: TRBJ2-4; size: many; D: -; V: TRBV20-1; DNA: TGCAGTGCTAGACGTCCGGGGGCCGAGGCCAAAAACATTCAGTACTTC; CDR3: CSARRPGAEAKNIQYF
J: TRBJ2-7; size: many; D: TRBD1; V: TRBV19; DNA: TGTGCCACTGGGGACAGGGGGACTAGCCCGAAAAGCGAGCAGTACTTC; CDR3: CATGDRGTSPKSEQYF
J: TRBJ1-2; size: many; D: -; V: TRBV29-1; DNA: TGCAGCGTTGAAGACACAGGGATATTTGGCTATGGCTACACCTTC; CDR3: CSVEDTGIFGYGYTF
J: TRBJ2-3; size: few; D: -; V: TRBV6-2/TRBV6-3; DNA: TGTGCCAGCAATCCCCGCCTGGGGGGAGATACGCAGTATTTT; CDR3: CASNPRLGGDTQYF
J: TRBJ1-2; size: once; D: -; V: TRBV7-9; DNA: TGTGCCGCCGAGGGGATCGCTAACTATGGCTACACCTTC; CDR3: CAAEGIANYGYTF
J: TRBJ2-2; size: -; D: TRBD2; V: TRBV28; DNA: TGTGCCAGCAGTGCGGCGGGGGTGCGTTACACCGGGGAGCTGTTTTTT; CDR3: CASSAAGVRYTGELFF
J: TRBJ2-2; size: few; D: -; V: TRBV5-1; DNA: TGCGCCAGCAGCCCTGGTGGGGACGGCGGGGAGCTGTTTTTT; CDR3: CASSPGGDGGELFF
J: TRBJ1-4; size: many; D: TRBD1; V: TRBV28; DNA: TGTGCCAGCAGCTCCGGGACAGGGCATAATGAAAAACTGTTTTTT; CDR3: CASSSGTGHNEKLFF
J: TRBJ2-7; size: many; D: -; V: TRBV6-1; DNA: TGTGCCAGCAGTGTCTGGCGGGGTGCCGAGCAGTACTTC; CDR3: CASSVWRGAEQYF
J: TRBJ2-7; size: -; D: -; V: TRBV6-2/TRBV6-3; DNA: TGTGCCAGCAGTTACGAACCAGGTCTTACGGTAGAGCAGTACTTC; CDR3: CASSYEPGLTVEQYF
J: TRBJ2-5; size: -; D: TRBD2; V: TRBV28; DNA: TGTGCCAGCAGTTCCCGCCGACTAGCTGAAGAGACCCAGTACTTC; CDR3: CASSSRRLAEETQYF
J: TRBJ1-3; size: few; D: -; V: TRBV28; DNA: TGTGCCAGCAGTCCTTCTTACTCTGGAAACACCATATATTTT; CDR3: CASSPSYSGNTIYF
J: TRBJ1-2; size: many; D: -; V: TRBV7-8; DNA: TGTGCCAGCAGCTTACTTGAGCGGGGCGCCAACTATGGCTACACCTTC; CDR3: CASSLLERGANYGYTF
J: TRBJ1-2; size: -; D: TRBD1; V: TRBV6-1; DNA: TGTGCCAGCAGTGGACAGGGACGTGGCTACACCTTC; CDR3: CASSGQGRGYTF
J: TRBJ2-1; size: many; D: TRBD2; V: TRBV28; DNA: TGTGCCAGCAGTTTGGAGCGGGAGGGCTTGCGGAATGAGCAGTTCTTC; CDR3: CASSLEREGLRNEQFF
J: TRBJ1-1; size: many; D: -; V: TRBV7-9; DNA: TGTGCGATCCAGGGGTCTGTTATGAACACTGAAGCTTTCTTT; CDR3: CAIQGSVMNTEAFF
J: TRBJ2-7; size: -; D: TRBD1; V: TRBV6-5; DNA: TGTGCCAGCAGTTCCCCGGGACAGGGGGCCTACGAGCAGTACTTC; CDR3: CASSSPGQGAYEQYF
J: TRBJ2-7; size: -; D: -; V: TRBV28; DNA: TGTGCCAGCAGTCCTTCGGGGCGCGAGCAGTACTTC; CDR3: CASSPSGREQYF
J: TRBJ2-7; size: -; D: TRBD1; V: TRBV25-1; DNA: TGTGCCAGCAGTGGGGGGACAGTCGGACCTGATCCCTCCTACGAGCAGTACTTC; CDR3: CASSGGTVGPDPSYEQYF
J: TRBJ2-7; size: -; D: -; V: TRBV20-1; DNA: TGCAGTGCTAGAGAAACAGGTGGGCCCTACGAGCAGTACTTC; CDR3: CSARETGGPYEQYF
J: TRBJ2-7; size: many; D: -; V: TRBV15; DNA: TGTGCCACCAGCAGAGATGGGGGGACCTACGAGCAGTACTTC; CDR3: CATSRDGGTYEQYF
J: TRBJ2-7; size: -; D: -; V: TRBV27; DNA: TGTGCCAGCAGTCCGACACAGTGGGCTAACGAGCAGTACTTC; CDR3: CASSPTQWANEQYF
J: TRBJ1-5; size: many; D: -; V: TRBV19; DNA: TGTGCCAGTAGTCTTAGCAATATCGGCAATCAGCCCCAGCATTTT; CDR3: CASSLSNIGNQPQHF
J: TRBJ1-6; size: many; D: TRBD1; V: TRBV18; DNA: TGTGCCAGCTCACCTCGGGACAGAATTAATTCACCCCTCCACTTT; CDR3: CASSPRDRINSPLHF
J: TRBJ2-7; size: many; D: -; V: TRBV28; DNA: TGTGCCAGCAGTTTATTACTTCAGGTCTACGAGCAGTACTTC; CDR3: CASSLLLQVYEQYF
J: TRBJ1-5; size: -; D: -; V: TRBV6-2/TRBV6-3; DNA: TGTGCCAGCAGTTACGGGGGGCACCCTAGCAATCAGCCCCAGCATTTT; CDR3: CASSYGGHPSNQPQHF
J: TRBJ2-2; size: many; D: TRBD2; V: TRBV24-1; DNA: TGTGCCACCAGTGATTTCCTAGCGGGGGACACCGGGGAGCTGTTTTTT; CDR3: CATSDFLAGDTGELFF
J: TRBJ2-7; size: few; D: TRBD2; V: TRBV20-1; DNA: TGCAGTGGGGCGGGAGGGGATCGCTACGAGCAGTACTTC; CDR3: CSGAGGDRYEQYF
J: TRBJ1-1; size: many; D: -; V: TRBV27; DNA: TGTGCCAGCAGTTTAGACCCTGGGGGCACTGAAGCTTTCTTT; CDR3: CASSLDPGGTEAFF
J: TRBJ2-3; size: many; D: TRBD2; V: TRBV20-1; DNA: TGCAGTGCTAGAGTTAGCGGGGGCCCCCATACGCAGTATTTT; CDR3: CSARVSGGPHTQYF
J: TRBJ1-2; size: -; D: TRBD1; V: TRBV7-9; DNA: TGTGCCAGCAGCTTTCAGGGGGCGGCTGGCTACACCTTC; CDR3: CASSFQGAAGYTF
J: TRBJ2-3; size: few; D: TRBD1; V: TRBV12-5; DNA: TGTGCTAGTGCGGACAGGGGCACAGATACGCAGTATTTT; CDR3: CASADRGTDTQYF
J: TRBJ1-6; size: few; D: -; V: TRBV24-1; DNA: TGTGCCACCAGTGATTCCGGGGACAATTTTCAAACCCTCCACTTT; CDR3: CATSDSGDNFQTLHF
J: TRBJ1-1; size: many; D: -; V: TRBV6-1; DNA: TGTGCCAGCAGTCGCCGGCCTGAAGCTTTCTTT; CDR3: CASSRRPEAFF
J: TRBJ2-2; size: -; D: -; V: TRBV30; DNA: TGTGCCTGGAGGGTACAGGGGCGGGAAACCGGGGAGCTGTTTTTT; CDR3: CAWRVQGRETGELFF
J: TRBJ2-1; size: -; D: -; V: TRBV7-9; DNA: TGTGCCAGCCCCCAGGGAAACTACAATGAGCAGTTCTTC; CDR3: CASPQGNYNEQFF
J: TRBJ2-3; size: few; D: -; V: TRBV24-1; DNA: TGTGCCACCAGTGATTTGACGCCAGATACGCAGTATTTT; CDR3: CATSDLTPDTQYF
J: TRBJ2-7; size: -; D: -; V: TRBV20-1; DNA: TGCAGTGCTAGAGTCGCCGCGGGCAGGGACGAGCAGTACTTC; CDR3: CSARVAAGRDEQYF
J: TRBJ1-2; size: -; D: -; V: TRBV5-1; DNA: TGCGCCAGCAGCTTGATTTCGGGTGACTATGGCTACACCTTC; CDR3: CASSLISGDYGYTF
J: TRBJ2-7; size: many; D: -; V: TRBV6-5; DNA: TGTGCCAGCAGTTACTCTCTGAGCGAGCAGTACTTC; CDR3: CASSYSLSEQYF
J: TRBJ2-7; size: -; D: -; V: TRBV7-2; DNA: TGTGCCAGCAGCCGACCCGGGGGTACCTACGAGCAGTACTTC; CDR3: CASSRPGGTYEQYF
J: TRBJ2-6; size: few; D: -; V: TRBV7-3; DNA: TGTGCCAGCAGTGAAACTTCAACCCCCGGGGCCAACGTCCTGACTTTC; CDR3: CASSETSTPGANVLTF
J: TRBJ1-2; size: many; D: TRBD1; V: TRBV28; DNA: TGTGCCAGTTTCACCCTCGGACAGGCTATCTATGGCTACACCTTC; CDR3: CASFTLGQAIYGYTF
J: TRBJ2-7; size: many; D: -; V: TRBV5-8; DNA: TGTGCCAGCAGGGGGCGGCGGGGATCCTACGAGCAGTACTTC; CDR3: CASRGRRGSYEQYF